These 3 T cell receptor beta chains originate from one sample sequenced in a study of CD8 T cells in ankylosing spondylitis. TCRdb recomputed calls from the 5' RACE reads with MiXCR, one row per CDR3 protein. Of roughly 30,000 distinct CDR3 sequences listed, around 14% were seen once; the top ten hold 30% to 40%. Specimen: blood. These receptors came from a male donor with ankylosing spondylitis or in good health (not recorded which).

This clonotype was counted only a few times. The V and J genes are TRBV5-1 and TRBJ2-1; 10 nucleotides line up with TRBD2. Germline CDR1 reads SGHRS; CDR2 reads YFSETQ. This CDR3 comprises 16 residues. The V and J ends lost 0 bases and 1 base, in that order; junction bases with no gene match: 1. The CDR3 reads CASSLVAGGSYNEQFF. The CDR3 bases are TGCGCCAGCAGCTTGGTAGCGGGGGGTTCCTACAATGAGCAGTTCTTC.

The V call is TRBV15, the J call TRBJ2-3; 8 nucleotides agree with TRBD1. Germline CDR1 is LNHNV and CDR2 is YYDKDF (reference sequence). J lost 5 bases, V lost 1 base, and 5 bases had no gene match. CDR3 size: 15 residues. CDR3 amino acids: CATSRAQGAEDTQYF. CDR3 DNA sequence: TGTGCCACCAGCAGAGCCCAGGGGGCAGAAGATACGCAGTATTTT.

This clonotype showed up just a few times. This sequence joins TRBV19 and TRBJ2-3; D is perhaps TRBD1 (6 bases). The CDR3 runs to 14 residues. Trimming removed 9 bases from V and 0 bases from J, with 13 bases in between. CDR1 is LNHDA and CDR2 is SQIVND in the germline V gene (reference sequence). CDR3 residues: CASRTEASTDTQYF. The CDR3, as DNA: TGTGCCAGCCGGACAGAAGCTAGCACAGATACGCAGTATTTT.